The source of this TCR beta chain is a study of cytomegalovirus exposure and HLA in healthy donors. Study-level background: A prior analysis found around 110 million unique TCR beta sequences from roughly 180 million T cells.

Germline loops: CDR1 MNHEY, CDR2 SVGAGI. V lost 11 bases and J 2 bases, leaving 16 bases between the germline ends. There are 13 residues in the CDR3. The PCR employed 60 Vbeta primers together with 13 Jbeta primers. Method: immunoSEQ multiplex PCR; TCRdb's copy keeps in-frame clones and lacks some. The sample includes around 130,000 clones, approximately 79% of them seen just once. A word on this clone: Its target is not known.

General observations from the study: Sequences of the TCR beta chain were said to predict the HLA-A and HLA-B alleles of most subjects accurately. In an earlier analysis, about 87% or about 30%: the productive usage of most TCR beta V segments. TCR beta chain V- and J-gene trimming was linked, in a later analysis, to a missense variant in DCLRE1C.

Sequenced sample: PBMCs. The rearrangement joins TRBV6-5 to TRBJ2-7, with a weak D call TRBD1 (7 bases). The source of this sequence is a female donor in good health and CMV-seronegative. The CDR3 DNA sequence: TGTGCCCGGAGGGACAGAGTGCCCTACGAGCAGTACTTC. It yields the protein CARRDRVPYEQYF.